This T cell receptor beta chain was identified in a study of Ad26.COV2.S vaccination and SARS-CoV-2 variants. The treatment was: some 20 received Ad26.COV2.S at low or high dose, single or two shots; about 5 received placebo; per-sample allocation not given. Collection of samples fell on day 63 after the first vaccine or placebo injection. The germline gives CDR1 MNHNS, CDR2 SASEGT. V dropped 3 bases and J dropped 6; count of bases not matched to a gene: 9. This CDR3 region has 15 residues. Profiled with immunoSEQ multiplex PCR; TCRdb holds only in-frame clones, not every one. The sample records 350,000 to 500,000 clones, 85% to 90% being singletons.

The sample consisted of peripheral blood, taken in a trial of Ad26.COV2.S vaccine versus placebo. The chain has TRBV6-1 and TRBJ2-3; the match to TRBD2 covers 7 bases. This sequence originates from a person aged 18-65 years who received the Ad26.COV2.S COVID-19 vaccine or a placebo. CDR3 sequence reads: CASSDWGGAGDTQYF. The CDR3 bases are TGTGCCAGCAGTGATTGGGGAGGGGCGGGTGATACGCAGTATTTT.